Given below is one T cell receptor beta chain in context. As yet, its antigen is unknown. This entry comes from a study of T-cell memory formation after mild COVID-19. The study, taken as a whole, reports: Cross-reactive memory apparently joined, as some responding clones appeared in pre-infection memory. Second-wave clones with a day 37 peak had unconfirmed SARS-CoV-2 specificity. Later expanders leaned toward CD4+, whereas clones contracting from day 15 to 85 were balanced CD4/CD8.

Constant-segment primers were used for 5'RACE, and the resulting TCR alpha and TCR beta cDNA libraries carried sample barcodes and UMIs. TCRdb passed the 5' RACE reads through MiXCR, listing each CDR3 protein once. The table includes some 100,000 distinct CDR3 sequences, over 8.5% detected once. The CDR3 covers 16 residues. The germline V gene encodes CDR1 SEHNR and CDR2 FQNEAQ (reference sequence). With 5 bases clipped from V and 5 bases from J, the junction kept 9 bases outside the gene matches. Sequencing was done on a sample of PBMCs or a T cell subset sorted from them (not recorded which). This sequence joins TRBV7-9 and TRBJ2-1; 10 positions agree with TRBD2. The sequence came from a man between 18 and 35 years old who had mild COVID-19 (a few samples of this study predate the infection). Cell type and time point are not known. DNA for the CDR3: TGTGCCAGCAGCCCACCCACTAGCGGGGACCACAATGAGCAGTTCTTC. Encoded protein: CASSPPTSGDHNEQFF.